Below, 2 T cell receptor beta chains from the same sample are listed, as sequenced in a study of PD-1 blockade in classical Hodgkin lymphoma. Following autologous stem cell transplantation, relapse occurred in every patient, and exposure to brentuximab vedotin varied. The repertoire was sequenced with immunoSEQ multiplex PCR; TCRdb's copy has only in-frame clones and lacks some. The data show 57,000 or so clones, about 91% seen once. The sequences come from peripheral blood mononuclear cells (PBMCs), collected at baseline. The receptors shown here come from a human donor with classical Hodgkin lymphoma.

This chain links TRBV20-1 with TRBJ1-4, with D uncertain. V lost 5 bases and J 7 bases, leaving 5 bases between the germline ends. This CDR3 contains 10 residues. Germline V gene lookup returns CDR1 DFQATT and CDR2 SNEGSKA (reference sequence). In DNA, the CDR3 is TGCAGTGCTGGGCGTGAAAAACTGTTTTTT. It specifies CSAGREKLFF.

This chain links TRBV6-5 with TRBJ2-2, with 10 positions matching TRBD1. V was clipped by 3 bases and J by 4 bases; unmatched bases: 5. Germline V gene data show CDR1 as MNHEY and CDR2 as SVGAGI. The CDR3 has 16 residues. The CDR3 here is CASSYTRQGATGELFF. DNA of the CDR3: TGTGCCAGCAGTTATACTCGACAGGGGGCCACCGGGGAGCTGTTTTTT.